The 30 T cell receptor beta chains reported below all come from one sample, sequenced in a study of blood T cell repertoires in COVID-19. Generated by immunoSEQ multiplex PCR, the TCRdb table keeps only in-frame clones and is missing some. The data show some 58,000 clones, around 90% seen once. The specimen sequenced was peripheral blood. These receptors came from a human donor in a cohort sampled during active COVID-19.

The CDR3 sequence: CASSLGTGGYEQYF. As DNA, the CDR3 is TGTGCCAGCAGCTTGGGGACAGGGGGCTACGAGCAGTACTTC. J is TRBJ2-7 and V is TRBV5-6; 10 positions agree with TRBD1. This CDR3 has 14 amino acids. V shed 0 bases and J 3 bases; nucleotides not matched to a gene: 0. CDR1 and CDR2 from the germline V gene are SGHDT and YYEEEE.

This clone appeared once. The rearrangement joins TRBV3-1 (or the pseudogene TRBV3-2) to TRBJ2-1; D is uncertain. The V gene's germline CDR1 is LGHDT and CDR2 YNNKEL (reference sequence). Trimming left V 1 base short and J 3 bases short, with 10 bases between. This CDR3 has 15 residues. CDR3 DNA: TGTGCCAGCAGCCAAGGGCTTGAAATCTACAATGAGCAGTTCTTC. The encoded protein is CASSQGLEIYNEQFF.

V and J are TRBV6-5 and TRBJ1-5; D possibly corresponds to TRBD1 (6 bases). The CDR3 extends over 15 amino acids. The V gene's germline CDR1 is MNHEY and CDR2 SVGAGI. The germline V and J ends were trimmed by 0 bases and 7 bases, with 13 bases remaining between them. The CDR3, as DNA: TGTGCCAGCAGTTACTCGATACAGGGAGGGCAGCCCCAGCATTTT. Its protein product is CASSYSIQGGQPQHF.

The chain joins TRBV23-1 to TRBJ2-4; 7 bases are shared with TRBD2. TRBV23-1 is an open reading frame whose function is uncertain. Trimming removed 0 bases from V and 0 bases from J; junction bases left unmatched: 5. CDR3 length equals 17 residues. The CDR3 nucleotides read TGCGCCAGCAGTCAATCGGGGGGGGTTATAGCCAAAAACATTCAGTACTTC. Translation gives CASSQSGGVIAKNIQYF.

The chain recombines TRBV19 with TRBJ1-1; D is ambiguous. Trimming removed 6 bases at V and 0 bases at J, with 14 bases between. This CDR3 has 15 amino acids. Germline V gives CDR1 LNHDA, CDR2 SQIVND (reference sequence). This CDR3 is CASRPRVAVNTEAFF. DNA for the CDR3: TGTGCCAGTAGACCCAGAGTAGCCGTGAACACTGAAGCTTTCTTT.

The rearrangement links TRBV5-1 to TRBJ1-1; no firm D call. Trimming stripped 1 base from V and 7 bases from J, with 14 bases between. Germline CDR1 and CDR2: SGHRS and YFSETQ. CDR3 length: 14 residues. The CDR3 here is CASSLNGRRDEAFF. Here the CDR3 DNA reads TGCGCCAGCAGCTTGAATGGGAGAAGGGATGAAGCTTTCTTT. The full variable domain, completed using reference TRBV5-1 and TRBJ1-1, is KAGVTQTPRYLIKTRGQQVTLSCSPISGHRSVSWYQQTPGQGLQFLFEYFSETQRNKGNFPGRFSGRQFSNSRSEMNVSTLELGDSALYLCASSLNGRRDEAFFGQGTRLTVV.

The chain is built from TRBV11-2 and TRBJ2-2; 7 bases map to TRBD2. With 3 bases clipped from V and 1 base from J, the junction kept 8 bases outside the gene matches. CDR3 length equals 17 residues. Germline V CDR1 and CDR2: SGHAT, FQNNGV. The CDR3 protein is CASSFPRGDLNTGELFF. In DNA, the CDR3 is TGTGCCAGCAGCTTTCCCCGGGGGGACCTGAACACCGGGGAGCTGTTTTTT.

The CDR3 region is CASSRTQGALVGYTF. The CDR3 coding sequence is TGTGCCAGCAGCAGAACCCAGGGGGCTCTCGTTGGCTACACCTTC. The chain links TRBV6-2 or TRBV6-3 to TRBJ1-2; 8 nucleotides match TRBD1. The length of the CDR3 is 15 residues. From germline, CDR1 is MNHEY and CDR2 SVGEGT. V lost 6 bases and J lost 7; bases outside the gene matches: 13.

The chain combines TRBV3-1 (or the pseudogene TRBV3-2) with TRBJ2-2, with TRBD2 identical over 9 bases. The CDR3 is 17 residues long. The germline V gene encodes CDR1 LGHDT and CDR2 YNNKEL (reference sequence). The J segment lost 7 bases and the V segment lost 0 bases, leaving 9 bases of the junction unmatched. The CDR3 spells CASSQDSLAGTSGELFF. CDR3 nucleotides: TGTGCCAGCAGCCAAGATAGCCTAGCGGGGACCAGCGGGGAGCTGTTTTTT.

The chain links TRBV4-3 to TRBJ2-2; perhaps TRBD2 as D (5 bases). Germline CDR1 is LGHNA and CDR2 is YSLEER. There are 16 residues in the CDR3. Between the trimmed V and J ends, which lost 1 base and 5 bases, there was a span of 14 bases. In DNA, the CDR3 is TGCGCCAGCAGCCAAGTCCGGGGTAGCAGGACCGGGGAGCTGTTTTTT. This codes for CASSQVRGSRTGELFF.

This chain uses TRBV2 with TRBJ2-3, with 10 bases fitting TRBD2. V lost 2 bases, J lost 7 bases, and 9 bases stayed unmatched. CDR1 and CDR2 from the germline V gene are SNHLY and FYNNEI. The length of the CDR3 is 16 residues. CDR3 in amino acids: CASSELGSGGLYTQYF. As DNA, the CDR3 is TGTGCCAGCAGTGAATTGGGTAGCGGGGGGTTGTATACGCAGTATTTT. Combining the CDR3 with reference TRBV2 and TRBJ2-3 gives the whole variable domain EPEVTQTPSHQVTQMGQEVILRCVPISNHLYFYWYRQILGQKVEFLVSFYNNEISEKSEIFDDQFSVERPDGSNFTLKIRSTKLEDSAMYFCASSELGSGGLYTQYFGPGTRLTVL.

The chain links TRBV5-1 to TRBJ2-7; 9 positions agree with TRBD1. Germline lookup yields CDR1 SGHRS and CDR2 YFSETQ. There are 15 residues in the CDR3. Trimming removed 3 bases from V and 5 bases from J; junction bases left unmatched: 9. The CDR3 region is CASSWGPGQGNEQYF. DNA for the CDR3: TGCGCCAGCAGCTGGGGCCCGGGACAGGGAAACGAGCAGTACTTC.

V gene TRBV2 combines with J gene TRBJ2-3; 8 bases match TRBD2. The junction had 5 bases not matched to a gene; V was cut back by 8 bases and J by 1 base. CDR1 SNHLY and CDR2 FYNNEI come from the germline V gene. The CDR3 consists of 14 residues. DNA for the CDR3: TGTGCCAGCCAGACTAGCGCCGGCACAGATACGCAGTATTTT. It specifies CASQTSAGTDTQYF.

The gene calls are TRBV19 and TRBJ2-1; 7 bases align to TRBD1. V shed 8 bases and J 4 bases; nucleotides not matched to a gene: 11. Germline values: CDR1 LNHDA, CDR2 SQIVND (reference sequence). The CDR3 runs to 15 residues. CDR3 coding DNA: TGTGCCAGTCAAATGGACAGGCGGATATACAATGAGCAGTTCTTC. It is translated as CASQMDRRIYNEQFF.

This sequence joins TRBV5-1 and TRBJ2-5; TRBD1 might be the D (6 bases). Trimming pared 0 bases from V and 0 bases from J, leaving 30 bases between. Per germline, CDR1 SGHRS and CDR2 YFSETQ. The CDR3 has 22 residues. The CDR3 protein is CASSLGRIEGVQGRPNQETQYF. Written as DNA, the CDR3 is TGCGCCAGCAGCTTGGGTCGGATAGAGGGGGTACAAGGAAGACCAAACCAAGAGACCCAGTACTTC.

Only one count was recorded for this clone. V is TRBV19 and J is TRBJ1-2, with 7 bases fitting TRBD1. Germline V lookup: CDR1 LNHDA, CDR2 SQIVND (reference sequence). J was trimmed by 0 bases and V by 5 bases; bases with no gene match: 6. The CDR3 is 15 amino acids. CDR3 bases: TGTGCCAGTAGTCTCCGGGACAGCTCTAACTATGGCTACACCTTC. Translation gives CASSLRDSSNYGYTF.

The CDR3 sequence is CASSLDRRSDEQFF. Written as DNA, the CDR3 is TGTGCCAGCAGCTTAGACCGGCGAAGCGATGAGCAGTTCTTC. The rearrangement uses TRBV11-3 and TRBJ2-1; D gene uncertain. Trimming shortened V by 0 bases and J by 8 bases, and 11 bases separated the two germline ends. Germline loops: CDR1 SGHNT, CDR2 YENEEA. The length of the CDR3 is 14 residues. Full variable domain (remainder filled in from reference TRBV11-3 and TRBJ2-1): EAGVVQSPRYKIIEKKQPVAFWCNPISGHNTLYWYLQNLGQGPELLIRYENEEAVDDSQLPKDRFSAERLKGVDSTLKIQPAELGDSAVYLCASSLDRRSDEQFFGPGTRLTVL.

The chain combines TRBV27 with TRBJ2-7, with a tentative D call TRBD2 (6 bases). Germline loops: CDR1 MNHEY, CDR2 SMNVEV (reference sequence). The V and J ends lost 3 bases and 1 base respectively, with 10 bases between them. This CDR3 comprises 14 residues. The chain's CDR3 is CASSLRGVSYEQYF. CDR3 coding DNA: TGTGCCAGCAGTTTGCGGGGAGTGTCCTACGAGCAGTACTTC.

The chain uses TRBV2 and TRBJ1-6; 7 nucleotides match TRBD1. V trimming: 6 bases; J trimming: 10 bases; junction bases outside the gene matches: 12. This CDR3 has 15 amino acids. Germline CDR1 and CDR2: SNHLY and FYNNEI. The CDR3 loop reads CASRRETGLGSPLHF. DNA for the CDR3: TGTGCCAGCAGGAGGGAGACAGGGCTAGGATCACCCCTCCACTTT.

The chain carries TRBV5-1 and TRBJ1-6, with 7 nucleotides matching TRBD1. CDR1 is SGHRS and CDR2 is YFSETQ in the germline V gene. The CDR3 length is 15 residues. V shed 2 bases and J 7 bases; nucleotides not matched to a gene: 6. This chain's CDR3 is CASSLGQDGNSPLHF. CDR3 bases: TGCGCCAGCAGCTTAGGACAGGACGGGAATTCACCCCTCCACTTT.

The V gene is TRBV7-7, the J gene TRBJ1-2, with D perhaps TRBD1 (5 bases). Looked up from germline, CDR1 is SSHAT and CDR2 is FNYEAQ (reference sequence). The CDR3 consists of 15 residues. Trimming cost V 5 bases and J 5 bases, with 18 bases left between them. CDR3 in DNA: TGTGCCAGCAGCGTAGAGAGCAGGGCATTGTATGGCTACACCTTC. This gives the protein CASSVESRALYGYTF.

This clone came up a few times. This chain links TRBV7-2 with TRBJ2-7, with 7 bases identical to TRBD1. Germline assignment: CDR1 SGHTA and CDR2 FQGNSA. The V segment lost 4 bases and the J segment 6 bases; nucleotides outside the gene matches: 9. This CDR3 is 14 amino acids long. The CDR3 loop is CASSSGLQGSEQYF. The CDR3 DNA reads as TGTGCCAGCAGCTCTGGCCTACAGGGGAGCGAGCAGTACTTC. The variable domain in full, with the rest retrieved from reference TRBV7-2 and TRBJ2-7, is GAGVSQSPSNKVTEKGKDVELRCDPISGHTALYWYRQSLGQGLEFLIYFQGNSAPDKSGLPSDRFSAERTGGSVSTLTIQRTQQEDSAVYLCASSSGLQGSEQYFGPGTRLTVT.

The DNA of the CDR3 is TGCGCCAGCAGCCTCGGACTAGCGGGAGGGTACAATGAGCAGTTCTTC. Translation: CASSLGLAGGYNEQFF. J is TRBJ2-1 and V is TRBV5-1, with 15 bases matching TRBD2. CDR3 length: 16 amino acids. CDR1 and CDR2 from the germline V gene are SGHRS and YFSETQ. Trimming at V came to 4 bases and at J to 4 bases, leaving 3 bases not matched to a gene.

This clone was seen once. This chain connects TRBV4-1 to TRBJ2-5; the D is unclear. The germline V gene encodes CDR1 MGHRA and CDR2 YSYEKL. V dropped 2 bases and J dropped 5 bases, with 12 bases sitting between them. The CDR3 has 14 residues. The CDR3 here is CASSQPTKSETQYF. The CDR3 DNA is TGCGCCAGCAGCCAACCTACTAAGTCCGAGACCCAGTACTTC.

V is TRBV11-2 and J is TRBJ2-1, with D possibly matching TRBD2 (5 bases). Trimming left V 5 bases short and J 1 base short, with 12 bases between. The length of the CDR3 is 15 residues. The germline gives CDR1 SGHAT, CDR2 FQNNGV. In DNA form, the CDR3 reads TGTGCCAGCAGCCTTAATACGGGGTCCTACAATGAGCAGTTCTTC. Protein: CASSLNTGSYNEQFF.

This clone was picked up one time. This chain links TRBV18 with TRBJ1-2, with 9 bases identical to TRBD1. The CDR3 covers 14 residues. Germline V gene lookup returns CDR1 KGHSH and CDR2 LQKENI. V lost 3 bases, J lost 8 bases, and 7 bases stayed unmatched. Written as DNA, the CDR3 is TGTGCCAGCTCACCCGACGGGACAGGGAACGGCTACACCTTC. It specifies CASSPDGTGNGYTF.

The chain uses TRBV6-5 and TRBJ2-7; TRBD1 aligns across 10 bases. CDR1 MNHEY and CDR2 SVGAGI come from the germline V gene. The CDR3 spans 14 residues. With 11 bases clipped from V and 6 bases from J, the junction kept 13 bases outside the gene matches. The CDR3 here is CAWTIGTGVGEQYF. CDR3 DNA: TGTGCCTGGACCATTGGGACAGGGGTAGGCGAGCAGTACTTC.

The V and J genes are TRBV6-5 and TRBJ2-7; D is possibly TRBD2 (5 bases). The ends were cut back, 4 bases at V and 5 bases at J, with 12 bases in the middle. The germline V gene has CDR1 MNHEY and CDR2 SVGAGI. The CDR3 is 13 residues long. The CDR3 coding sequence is TGTGCCAGCAGTTGGGCCGAGGGCCACGAGCAGTACTTC. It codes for CASSWAEGHEQYF.

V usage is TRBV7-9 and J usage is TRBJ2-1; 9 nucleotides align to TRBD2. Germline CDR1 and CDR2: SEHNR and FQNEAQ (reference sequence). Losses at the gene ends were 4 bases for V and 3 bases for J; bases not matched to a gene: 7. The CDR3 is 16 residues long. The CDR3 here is CASSSGLAGNYNEQFF. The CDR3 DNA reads TGTGCCAGCAGCTCCGGGCTAGCGGGGAACTACAATGAGCAGTTCTTC.

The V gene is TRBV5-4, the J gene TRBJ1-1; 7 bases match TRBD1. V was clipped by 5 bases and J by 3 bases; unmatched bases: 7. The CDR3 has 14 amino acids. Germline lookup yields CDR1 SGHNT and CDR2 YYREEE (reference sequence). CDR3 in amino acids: CASSEQGSHTEAFF. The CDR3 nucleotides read TGTGCCAGCAGTGAACAGGGGAGCCACACTGAAGCTTTCTTT.